These 2 T cell receptor beta chains came from one sample sequenced in a study of CD8 T cells in Susac syndrome. Random hexamers were used to reverse transcribe the RNA input (roughly 0.5 to 1 ug). TCRdb reprocessed the immunoSEQ multiplex PCR reads via MiXCR and lists one record per CDR3 protein. The sample records under 200,000 distinct CDR3 sequences, roughly 94% being singletons. The sample consisted of CD4+ T cells from PBMCs. Receptors were obtained from a human donor in good health.

The chain employs TRBV9 and TRBJ2-3; D unresolved. The V end was cut by 0 bases, the J end by 6 bases, with 11 bases between. The CDR3 spans 14 residues. Germline V gene data show CDR1 as SGDLS and CDR2 as YYNGEE. CDR3 residues: CASSVDSLSDTQYF. CDR3 nucleotides: TGTGCCAGCAGCGTAGACTCCCTCAGTGATACGCAGTATTTT.

CDR3 protein: CRVAGDSYNEQFF. DNA for the CDR3: TGCAGGGTAGCGGGAGACTCCTACAATGAGCAGTTCTTC. The chain combines TRBV20-1 with TRBJ2-1, with 9 positions matching TRBD2. The CDR3 length is 13 residues. Germline-derived CDR1 and CDR2 are DFQATT and SNEGSKA (reference sequence).